The rows below give T cell receptor beta chains drawn from one sample of a study of control samples from healthy donors and cancer patients. Sequencing used immunoSEQ multiplex PCR; TCRdb keeps in-frame clones, though not all of them. The data contain around 190,000 clones, around 91% of them seen just once; the ten biggest clones take up 1.1% to 1.5%. The sample was blood. Receptors originate from a woman between 45 and 60 years old in good health. The CDR3 runs from the conserved cysteine through the conserved F or W. The D gene is left open where the match is weak. Clone size is given for some rows only: seen once, a few or many times, or a class if the clone is expanded.

V: TRBV14
size: NA
D: NA
J: TRBJ1-4
DNA: TGTGCCAGCAGCCATTGGGGGCTGGGTAATGAAAAACTGTTTTTT
CDR3: CASSHWGLGNEKLFF

V: TRBV10-3
size: NA
D: NA
J: TRBJ1-1
DNA: TGTGCCATCGCTCAAGACACTGAAGCTTTCTTT
CDR3: CAIAQDTEAFF

V: TRBV10-3
size: NA
D: TRBD1
J: TRBJ1-2
DNA: TGTGCCACGAGACAGGGTTCATCGAACTATGGCTACACCTTC
CDR3: CATRQGSSNYGYTF

V: TRBV19
size: NA
D: NA
J: TRBJ1-4
DNA: TGTGCCAGTAGTAGACAGGCTAATGAAAAACTGTTTTTT
CDR3: CASSRQANEKLFF

V: TRBV27
size: NA
D: TRBD2
J: TRBJ2-5
DNA: TGTGCCAGCAGTTTGCTTCCTAGCGGGAGTCGAGAGACCCAGTACTTC
CDR3: CASSLLPSGSRETQYF

V: TRBV7-3
size: NA
D: TRBD1
J: TRBJ1-6
DNA: TGTGCCAGCAGCATAACAGGGGGGACCCCAAATTCACCCCTCCACTTT
CDR3: CASSITGGTPNSPLHF

V: TRBV7-3
size: few
D: NA
J: TRBJ2-7
DNA: TGTGCCAGCAGCTTGTCGGCAGGTCCCTACGAGCAGTACTTC
CDR3: CASSLSAGPYEQYF

V: TRBV3-1/TRBV3-2
size: NA
D: NA
J: TRBJ1-1
DNA: TGTGCCAGCAGCCAAGAAGGAAGTGGCGCTGAAGCTTTCTTT
CDR3: CASSQEGSGAEAFF

V: TRBV6-5
size: NA
D: NA
J: TRBJ1-2
DNA: TGTGCCAGCAGTTACTCGACAGGCTCCCTCAACTATGGCTACACCTTC
CDR3: CASSYSTGSLNYGYTF

V: TRBV7-9
size: NA
D: NA
J: TRBJ2-7
DNA: TGTGCCAGCAGCTTAGACGGACCCGGCGAGCAGTACTTC
CDR3: CASSLDGPGEQYF

V: TRBV27
size: once
D: NA
J: TRBJ2-2
DNA: TGTGCCAGTAGTCCCACCGGGACACAGACCGGGGAGCTGTTTTTT
CDR3: CASSPTGTQTGELFF

V: TRBV7-9
size: NA
D: NA
J: TRBJ2-1
DNA: TGTGCCAGCAGCTTCATGGAGCTTATTGGAGAGGAGCAGTTCTTC
CDR3: CASSFMELIGEEQFF

V: TRBV2
size: NA
D: NA
J: TRBJ2-7
DNA: TGTGCCAGCAGGGCTAGCAGCTCTGGTACCGAGCAGTACTTC
CDR3: CASRASSSGTEQYF

V: TRBV7-2
size: NA
D: NA
J: TRBJ2-1
DNA: TGTGCCAGCAGCTTAGTTGCCGCGGGGTCTGTGCAGTTCTTC
CDR3: CASSLVAAGSVQFF

V: TRBV7-2
size: NA
D: NA
J: TRBJ1-2
DNA: TGTGCCAGCAGCTTCGATTGGGGAGACTATGGCTACACCTTC
CDR3: CASSFDWGDYGYTF

V: TRBV27
size: NA
D: NA
J: TRBJ2-1
DNA: TGTGCCAGCAGTTTAACAGGTTACTATGAGCAGTTCTTC
CDR3: CASSLTGYYEQFF

V: TRBV6-6
size: NA
D: NA
J: TRBJ1-1
DNA: TGTGCCAGCTCTTCGGAGGGGGGGAGCACTGAAGCTTTCTTT
CDR3: CASSSEGGSTEAFF

V: TRBV19
size: NA
D: NA
J: TRBJ2-2
DNA: TGTGCCAGTAGTATGTGGTCAGGAGCGAACACCGGGGAGCTGTTTTTT
CDR3: CASSMWSGANTGELFF